This TCR beta chain was captured by sequencing in a study of T-cell reconstitution after alpha-beta-depleted transplantation in children. Study-level points and caveats: Some patients' high day-60 TCRbeta diversity was traced to surviving recipient T cells and thymic progenitors.

There are a few counts of this clonotype. Its antigen is unidentified. Researchers prepared the TCRbeta library using unique molecular identifiers, the study reports. TCRdb re-called the PCR reads with MiXCR, one entry per CDR3 protein. This sample has about 200,000 distinct CDR3 sequences, with 6.6% found just once. This TCR was sampled from a boy aged 2 to 10 with acute lymphoblastic leukemia, due to receive a stem cell transplant. Here the sequenced sample was PBMCs, taken before TCRalphabeta/CD19-depleted stem cell transplant.

CDR3 amino acids: CAWSHRTGTGEADTQYF. As DNA, the CDR3 is TGTGCCTGGAGTCACCGAACCGGGACAGGGGAGGCAGATACGCAGTATTTT. V and J are TRBV30 and TRBJ2-3, with 10 bases that match TRBD1. Losses at the gene ends were 2 bases for V and 4 bases for J; bases not matched to a gene: 12. This CDR3 contains 17 residues. The germline CDR1 and CDR2 sequences are GTSNPN and SVGIG (reference sequence).